The rows below give T cell receptor beta chains drawn from one sample of a study of T cell responses to AZD1222 COVID-19 vaccine. The repertoire was sequenced with immunoSEQ multiplex PCR; TCRdb's copy has only in-frame clones and lacks some. In the table there are 140,000 to 150,000 clones, approximately 91% of which are singletons. The sequences come from peripheral blood, collected 28 days after the second AZD1222 dose. The receptor set was obtained from an adult who received the AZD1222 COVID-19 vaccine. CDR3s include the opening cysteine and the closing phenylalanine or tryptophan. A D gene is named only where the DNA matches it firmly. Size tells how often a clone was seen (once, few, many) or the class of an expanded clone, and some rows leave it out.

NA,TRBJ1-2,TRBD1,TRBV5-5,CASSMTGGKGYTF,TGTGCCAGCAGCATGACAGGGGGCAAAGGCTACACCTTC
NA,TRBJ2-5,NA,TRBV5-8,CASSSSRGGVETQYF,TGTGCCAGCAGCTCCTCTAGGGGGGGCGTTGAGACCCAGTACTTC
NA,TRBJ2-1,TRBD2,TRBV12-5,CASGLRLAGGIEQFF,TGTGCTAGTGGTTTGCGGCTAGCGGGAGGCATCGAGCAGTTCTTC
NA,TRBJ2-1,NA,TRBV7-2,CASSHIERHNEQFF,TGTGCCAGCAGCCATATTGAGCGGCACAATGAGCAGTTCTTC
NA,TRBJ1-1,TRBD1,TRBV5-4,CASSPATGGTEAFF,TGTGCCAGCAGCCCCGCTACAGGGGGAACTGAAGCTTTCTTT
NA,TRBJ1-5,TRBD1,TRBV19,CASWTGLKNQPQHF,TGTGCCAGTTGGACAGGGTTGAAGAATCAGCCCCAGCATTTT
NA,TRBJ2-5,TRBD2,TRBV11-2,CASSPSGSGETQYF,TGTGCCAGCAGTCCTAGCGGGAGTGGGGAGACCCAGTACTTC
NA,TRBJ2-2,NA,TRBV9,CASTLGPNTGELFF,TGTGCCAGCACCCTGGGACCGAACACCGGGGAGCTGTTTTTT
NA,TRBJ1-2,NA,TRBV11-1,CASSLSRAGGYGYTF,TGTGCCAGCAGTCTTTCCAGGGCCGGGGGCTATGGCTACACCTTC
NA,TRBJ2-1,NA,TRBV12-3/TRBV12-4,CASSLLDEQFF,TGTGCCAGCAGTTTATTGGATGAGCAGTTCTTC
once,TRBJ1-5,TRBD1,TRBV6-7,CASSYEDRGNQPQHF,TGTGCCAGCAGTTACGAAGACAGGGGGAATCAGCCCCAGCATTTT
few,TRBJ2-7,TRBD2,TRBV19,CASSLAGDSYEQYF,TGTGCCAGTTCACTAGCGGGGGACTCCTACGAGCAGTACTTC
NA,TRBJ2-1,NA,TRBV4-2,CASSQVWPDYNEQFF,TGTGCCAGCAGCCAGGTTTGGCCCGATTACAATGAGCAGTTCTTC
NA,TRBJ2-7,NA,TRBV4-2,CASSQAGAGGRTYEQYF,TGTGCCAGCAGCCAGGCAGGGGCTGGGGGCCGAACCTACGAGCAGTACTTC
NA,TRBJ1-1,NA,TRBV6-1,CASSERGFRGEWNTEAFF,TGTGCCAGCAGTGAAAGGGGATTTAGGGGGGAGTGGAACACTGAAGCTTTCTTT
many,TRBJ2-3,NA,TRBV7-4,CASSLEATGTTTDTQYF,TGTGCCAGCAGCTTAGAGGCAACCGGGACCACTACAGATACGCAGTATTTT
NA,TRBJ2-3,NA,TRBV10-3,CAISESKGGADTQYF,TGTGCCATCAGTGAGTCGAAGGGGGGCGCAGATACGCAGTATTTT
NA,TRBJ1-5,NA,TRBV24-1,CATSARGGNQPQHF,TGTGCCACCAGTGCCCGGGGGGGTAATCAGCCCCAGCATTTT
once,TRBJ2-7,NA,TRBV3-1/TRBV3-2,CASSQAAYEQYF,TGTGCCAGCAGCCAAGCGGCCTACGAGCAGTACTTC
NA,TRBJ1-1,TRBD1,TRBV6-1,CASSESVGQVTF,TGTGCCAGCAGTGAATCTGTAGGACAGGTTACCTTT
NA,TRBJ2-7,NA,TRBV18,CASSLSGVSYEQYF,TGTGCCAGCTCCCTCTCGGGGGTCTCCTACGAGCAGTACTTC
NA,TRBJ1-6,NA,TRBV12-5,CASGLIRLTWDNSPLHF,TGTGCTAGTGGTTTGATACGACTAACCTGGGATAATTCACCCCTCCACTTT
few,TRBJ2-3,NA,TRBV4-3,CASSQEDMGGTDTQYF,TGCGCCAGCAGCCAAGAGGATATGGGGGGAACAGATACGCAGTATTTT
NA,TRBJ1-4,NA,TRBV24-1,CATSDATPNNEKLFF,TGTGCCACCAGTGATGCTACTCCGAATAATGAAAAACTGTTTTTT
NA,TRBJ2-3,TRBD2,TRBV19,CASSTTSGDTDTQYF,TGTGCCAGTTCGACGACTAGCGGGGACACAGATACGCAGTATTTT
NA,TRBJ1-6,NA,TRBV3-1/TRBV3-2,CASSQVDSPLHF,TGTGCCAGCAGCCAAGTGGATTCACCCCTCCACTTT
NA,TRBJ1-3,TRBD1,TRBV6-5,CASNTGTGVNTIYF,TGTGCCAGCAATACCGGGACAGGGGTTAACACCATATATTTT
NA,TRBJ2-7,NA,TRBV9,CASSPAQAVLEQYF,TGTGCCAGCAGCCCAGCCCAAGCGGTCTTGGAGCAGTACTTC
NA,TRBJ1-5,TRBD1,TRBV5-1,CASSTGTANQPQHF,TGCGCCAGCAGCACCGGGACAGCCAATCAGCCCCAGCATTTT
NA,TRBJ1-4,NA,TRBV6-5,CASLGATNEKLFF,TGTGCCAGCCTGGGTGCAACTAATGAAAAACTGTTTTTT
NA,TRBJ2-1,NA,TRBV7-2,CASSLDGLGMYNEQFF,TGTGCCAGCAGCTTAGATGGCCTGGGTATGTACAATGAGCAGTTCTTC
NA,TRBJ1-1,TRBD1,TRBV4-2,CASSQTGETEAFF,TGTGCCAGCAGCCAGACAGGGGAGACTGAAGCTTTCTTT
once,TRBJ2-7,NA,TRBV7-9,CASSLAGGRSYEQYF,TGTGCCAGCAGCTTAGCGGGGGGTCGCTCCTACGAGCAGTACTTC
NA,TRBJ2-7,NA,TRBV4-1,CASSQGVREQYF,TGCGCCAGCAGCCAGGGGGTTCGCGAGCAGTACTTC
NA,TRBJ2-5,NA,TRBV7-2,CASSYSGGQETQYF,TGTGCCAGCAGCTATAGCGGCGGCCAAGAGACCCAGTACTTC
NA,TRBJ1-5,TRBD1,TRBV6-5,CASSGQGEGQPQHF,TGTGCCAGCTCGGGACAGGGTGAGGGTCAGCCCCAGCATTTT
NA,TRBJ1-2,NA,TRBV19,CASSLDKDFYGYTF,TGTGCCAGTAGTCTGGACAAGGACTTCTATGGCTACACCTTC
NA,TRBJ1-3,NA,TRBV19,CAGGGFGNTIYF,TGTGCCGGGGGTGGATTTGGAAACACCATATATTTT
NA,TRBJ2-2,NA,TRBV7-9,CASSLIGSAGELFF,TGTGCCAGCAGCTTAATCGGGTCCGCCGGGGAGCTGTTTTTT
NA,TRBJ2-5,NA,TRBV5-6,CASSSLGVQETQYF,TGTGCCAGCAGCTCACTAGGGGTACAAGAGACCCAGTACTTC
once,TRBJ2-1,NA,TRBV15,CATSRVRTDEQFF,TGTGCCACCAGCAGAGTACGCACCGATGAGCAGTTCTTC
NA,TRBJ2-1,TRBD2,TRBV9,CASSGLAGGSYNEQFF,TGTGCCAGCAGTGGACTAGCGGGAGGGTCCTACAATGAGCAGTTCTTC
NA,TRBJ2-2,TRBD2,TRBV6-5,CASSYSSGSVAGELFF,TGTGCCAGCAGTTACTCTAGCGGGAGTGTCGCCGGGGAGCTGTTTTTT
NA,TRBJ1-2,TRBD1,TRBV19,CASSPARGGKDNYGYTF,TGTGCCAGTAGTCCCGCCAGGGGGGGTAAGGATAACTATGGCTACACCTTC
NA,TRBJ2-3,TRBD2,TRBV6-4,CASSDGGRVGDTQYF,TGTGCCAGCAGTGATGGAGGGAGGGTTGGAGATACGCAGTATTTT
once,TRBJ2-7,TRBD1,TRBV19,CANSGGQGDEQYF,TGTGCCAATAGTGGGGGACAGGGCGACGAGCAGTACTTC
NA,TRBJ2-1,TRBD2,TRBV5-4,CASSLGAGGRNEQFF,TGTGCCAGCAGCTTGGGAGCGGGAGGGCGTAATGAGCAGTTCTTC
once,TRBJ1-1,NA,TRBV13,CASSPSSVNTEAFF,TGTGCCAGCAGCCCATCTAGTGTGAACACTGAAGCTTTCTTT
NA,TRBJ2-3,TRBD2,TRBV7-2,CASSLERRGGRNF,TGTGCCAGCAGCTTAGAGCGTCGGGGGGGCCGGAATTTT
NA,TRBJ2-5,TRBD1,TRBV2,CASRPGTGGAQYF,TGTGCCAGCAGACCTGGGACAGGGGGAGCCCAGTACTTC
NA,TRBJ1-1,NA,TRBV6-4,CASSDSARGGTEAFF,TGTGCCAGCAGTGACTCGGCTCGGGGAGGCACTGAAGCTTTCTTT
NA,TRBJ2-7,NA,TRBV5-4,CASSLRRWHF,TGTGCCAGCAGCTTACGGCGTTGGCACTTC
few,TRBJ1-1,NA,TRBV12-5,CASGWRSVNTEAFF,TGTGCTAGTGGTTGGAGATCGGTGAACACTGAAGCTTTCTTT
NA,TRBJ2-1,NA,TRBV11-3,CASSPQGSRRGNEQFF,TGTGCCAGCAGCCCCCAGGGCTCGCGGAGGGGCAATGAGCAGTTCTTC
NA,TRBJ1-3,NA,TRBV19,CASSSPAGNTIYF,TGTGCCAGTAGCTCCCCAGCTGGAAACACCATATATTTT
NA,TRBJ1-2,NA,TRBV21-1,CASSNSESNYGYTF,TGTGCCAGCAGCAACAGTGAGTCTAACTATGGCTACACCTTC
NA,TRBJ2-1,NA,TRBV19,CASSIGFQGNEQFF,TGTGCCAGTAGTATAGGTTTTCAGGGCAATGAGCAGTTCTTC